These 32 T cell receptor beta chains originate from one sample sequenced in a study of patients and donors after allogeneic stem cell transplantation. Each CDR3 protein gets one entry after TCRdb re-called the RT-PCR reads with MiXCR. Of some 960,000 distinct CDR3 sequences in the sample, 18% were seen once. What was sequenced was blood, either unsorted or a sorted T cell fraction (not recorded which). These receptor sequences come from a human donor who was either an allogeneic HSCT recipient or a stem cell or donor lymphocyte infusion donor (not recorded which). It is not recorded whose cells these are; they may come from a transplant donor.

This clonotype was observed many times. Here the CDR3 DNA reads TGTGCCATCAGTGATACGGGAAGCTCCTACGAGCAGTACTTC. This encodes CAISDTGSSYEQYF. This chain links TRBV10-3 with TRBJ2-7; a possible D gene is TRBD2 (5 bases). The CDR3 loop spans 14 amino acids. Trimming pared 3 bases from V and 0 bases from J, leaving 9 bases between. The germline gives CDR1 ENHRY, CDR2 SYGVKD.

The chain joins TRBV5-1 to TRBJ2-7, with D possibly being TRBD1 (5 bases). Germline-derived CDR1 and CDR2 are SGHRS and YFSETQ. V was trimmed by 0 bases and J by 6 bases, leaving 16 bases between them. This CDR3 is 15 amino acids long. This CDR3 reads CASSLDSAGNLEQYF. In nucleotides, the CDR3 is TGCGCCAGCAGCTTGGATTCTGCAGGGAATCTCGAGCAGTACTTC. Looking up the rest from reference TRBV5-1 and TRBJ2-7 gives the full variable domain: KAGVTQTPRYLIKTRGQQVTLSCSPISGHRSVSWYQQTPGQGLQFLFEYFSETQRNKGNFPGRFSGRQFSNSRSEMNVSTLELGDSALYLCASSLDSAGNLEQYFGPGTRLTVT.

In this sample, this clonotype turned up a few times. The chain recombines TRBV4-3 with TRBJ2-1; D remains unclear. Per the germline V gene, CDR1 is LGHNA and CDR2 is YSLEER. This CDR3 spans 14 amino acids. Between the trimmed V and J ends, which lost 3 bases and 0 bases, there was a span of 6 bases. The CDR3 DNA sequence: TGCGCCAGCAGCCATCAGGCCTCCTACAATGAGCAGTTCTTC. The encoded protein is CASSHQASYNEQFF.

A few counts support this clonotype. The chain carries TRBV28 and TRBJ2-3; TRBD2 aligns across 9 bases. Per germline, CDR1 MDHEN and CDR2 SYDVKM. The CDR3 has 17 amino acids. The ends lost 1 base at V and 6 bases at J; junction bases unmatched: 11. This chain's CDR3 is CASSLSGWRGGQDTQYF. As DNA, the CDR3 is TGTGCCAGCAGTTTATCTGGTTGGCGGGGGGGACAGGATACGCAGTATTTT.

This clonotype was detected only a few times. V gene TRBV20-1 combines with J gene TRBJ2-7; no clear D gene. Germline CDR1 reads DFQATT; CDR2 reads SNEGSKA (reference sequence). The V end was cut by 6 bases, the J end by 1 base, with 16 bases between. The CDR3 is made up of 14 amino acids. The CDR3, as DNA: TGCAGTGCCGAGAAGAGATTCCCATCCTACGAGCAGTACTTC. Translation gives CSAEKRFPSYEQYF.

The table lists this clonotype with a few counts. The chain carries TRBV10-3 and TRBJ2-2, with 9 positions matching TRBD2. Losses at the gene ends were 7 bases for V and 5 bases for J; bases not matched to a gene: 5. CDR1 is ENHRY and CDR2 is SYGVKD in the germline V gene. This CDR3 is 14 amino acids long. CDR3 nucleotide sequence: TGTGCCATCACTAGCGGGATTTTGACCGGGGAGCTGTTTTTT. It specifies CAITSGILTGELFF.

There are a few counts of this clonotype. The V gene is TRBV28, the J gene TRBJ1-1; D is undetermined. There are 13 residues in the CDR3. Germline V lookup: CDR1 MDHEN, CDR2 SYDVKM. Between the trimmed V and J ends, which lost 2 bases and 6 bases, there was a span of 10 bases. This CDR3 is CASSLGRVPEAFF. CDR3 nucleotide sequence: TGTGCCAGCAGTTTAGGTCGGGTCCCTGAAGCTTTCTTT.

This clonotype was recorded a few times. The gene calls are TRBV15 and TRBJ2-1, with D unclear. In germline, CDR1 is LNHNV, CDR2 YYDKDF (reference sequence). This CDR3 has 15 amino acids. V was clipped by 1 base and J by 5 bases, with 12 bases between them. The DNA for the CDR3 is TGTGCCACCAGCAGAGTCTCAAGGACCGACAATGAGCAGTTCTTC. Its translation is CATSRVSRTDNEQFF.

V and J are TRBV7-9 and TRBJ2-3; 9 nucleotides agree with TRBD1. V lost 3 bases and J lost 2; bases outside the gene matches: 3. Germline CDR1 SEHNR, CDR2 FQNEAQ (reference sequence). The CDR3 covers 15 residues. The CDR3 DNA is TGTGCCAGCAGCTTCGGACAGGGGTACACAGATACGCAGTATTTT. It codes for CASSFGQGYTDTQYF.

This sequence joins TRBV9 and TRBJ1-2; no clear D. Trimming stripped 0 bases from V and 0 bases from J, with 9 bases between. The CDR3 totals 15 residues. From germline, CDR1 is SGDLS and CDR2 YYNGEE. The CDR3 loop is CASSVGGPTNYGYTF. CDR3 DNA: TGTGCCAGCAGCGTAGGCGGACCGACTAACTATGGCTACACCTTC.

Written as DNA, the CDR3 is TGTGCCAGCATCCCCCACTTGGGATTTAGCACAGATACGCAGTATTTT. This codes for CASIPHLGFSTDTQYF. The rearrangement uses TRBV6-2 or TRBV6-3 and TRBJ2-3; D is undetermined. Germline V gene lookup returns CDR1 MNHEY and CDR2 SVGEGT. Trimming pared 7 bases from V and 0 bases from J, leaving 17 bases between. The CDR3 length is 16 residues.

The chain employs TRBV6-1 and TRBJ1-1; D ambiguous. Germline loops: CDR1 MNHNS, CDR2 SASEGT. The CDR3 totals 13 residues. V was shortened by 6 bases and J by 3 bases, with 11 bases between the two germline ends. As DNA, the CDR3 is TGTGCCAGCAGCCTCGCATTATACACTGAAGCTTTCTTT. Translating it yields CASSLALYTEAFF.

The gene calls are TRBV25-1 and TRBJ2-7; possibly TRBD1 or TRBD2 for D (5 bases each). CDR3 length equals 16 residues. Germline CDR1 MGHDK, CDR2 SYGVNS. Trimming pared 4 bases from V and 0 bases from J, leaving 16 bases between. The CDR3: CASSAPRGASSYEQYF. Here the CDR3 DNA reads TGTGCCAGCAGTGCTCCCCGGGGCGCCAGCTCCTACGAGCAGTACTTC.

The chain is built from TRBV29-1 and TRBJ2-5; 9 bases line up with TRBD2. Germline trimming cut 5 bases from V and 7 bases from J; bases unmatched to any gene: 11. The CDR3 runs to 14 residues. In germline, CDR1 is SQVTM, CDR2 ANQGSEA. The DNA for the CDR3 is TGCAGCGTTAACGCGGGGGGGTCTCAGGGGACCCAGTACTTC. This encodes CSVNAGGSQGTQYF. Complete variable domain (other parts from reference TRBV29-1 and TRBJ2-5): SAVISQKPSRDICQRGTSLTIQCQVDSQVTMMFWYRQQPGQSLTLIATANQGSEATYESGFVIDKFPISRPNLTFSTLTVSNMSPEDSSIYLCSVNAGGSQGTQYFGPGTRLLVL.

The gene calls are TRBV10-3 and TRBJ1-1; 10 nucleotides match TRBD1. Unmatched junction bases numbered 9, after V lost 8 bases and J lost 6 bases. The CDR3 is made up of 14 amino acids. Germline assignment: CDR1 ENHRY and CDR2 SYGVKD. In nucleotides, the CDR3 is TGTGCCATCGGATGGGGGGACAGGGGTTCTGAAGCTTTCTTT. It translates to CAIGWGDRGSEAFF.

This clonotype was observed many times. The V call is TRBV29-1, the J call TRBJ2-3; D not certain. The length of the CDR3 is 11 residues. Per the germline V gene, CDR1 is SQVTM and CDR2 is ANQGSEA. V lost 6 bases to trimming and J lost 4 bases, with 8 bases between them. CDR3 region: CSVTKADTQYF. The CDR3 DNA follows: TGCAGCGTAACGAAAGCAGATACGCAGTATTTT.

V and J are TRBV11-2 and TRBJ2-3; D remains ambiguous. Deletions cut 1 base from V and 10 bases from J, with 3 bases between. The V gene's germline CDR1 is SGHAT and CDR2 FQNNGV. CDR3 size: 10 residues. The CDR3: CASSLGSQYF. The CDR3 DNA sequence: TGTGCCAGCAGCTTAGGGTCGCAGTATTTT.

This clonotype was detected only a few times. This rearrangement joins TRBV29-1 to TRBJ2-7; D tentatively reads TRBD1 or TRBD2 (5 bases each). The V end lost 4 bases, the J end lost 2 bases, and 12 bases lay between the germline ends. Germline CDR1 and CDR2: SQVTM and ANQGSEA. The CDR3 has 13 amino acids. In nucleotides, the CDR3 is TGCAGCGTTGTTCGGGGCTTCACCTACGAGCAGTACTTC. The encoded protein is CSVVRGFTYEQYF.

This clonotype was seen more than once but under ten times. The chain has TRBV24-1 and TRBJ2-1; a weak D match, TRBD2 (6 bases). Germline V gene lookup returns CDR1 KGHDR and CDR2 SFDVKD. Trimming removed 0 bases from V and 9 bases from J, with 8 bases in between. The CDR3 contains 13 residues. Written as DNA, the CDR3 is TGTGCCACCAGTGATTTGCGAGCGGGTGAGCAGTTCTTC. Encoded protein: CATSDLRAGEQFF.

The sample holds a few counts of this clonotype. The CDR3 loop reads CAWSPRLNLGNEQFF. CDR3 bases: TGTGCCTGGAGTCCGCGACTTAACTTGGGGAATGAGCAGTTCTTC. V gene TRBV30 combines with J gene TRBJ2-1, with unresolved D. Trimming removed 2 bases at V and 7 bases at J, with 18 bases between. Looked up from germline, CDR1 is GTSNPN and CDR2 is SVGIG (reference sequence). This CDR3 contains 15 residues.

This clonotype was recorded at least ten times. The chain links TRBV20-1 to TRBJ1-2, with unresolved D. CDR3 length equals 9 residues. Germline-derived CDR1 and CDR2 are DFQATT and SNEGSKA (reference sequence). Trimming left V 4 bases short and J 7 bases short, with 4 bases between. CDR3: CSATPGYTF. CDR3 coding DNA: TGCAGTGCTACACCTGGCTACACCTTC.

This clonotype was counted many times. V usage is TRBV4-1 and J usage is TRBJ1-2; 7 bases match TRBD1. With 4 bases clipped from V and 7 bases from J, the junction kept 3 bases outside the gene matches. Germline assignment: CDR1 MGHRA and CDR2 YSYEKL. The CDR3 is made up of 12 amino acids. This CDR3 is CASSRSGGGYTF. Written as DNA, the CDR3 is TGCGCCAGCAGCCGTTCAGGGGGTGGCTACACCTTC.

This clonotype has more than one count but fewer than ten. The rearrangement joins TRBV6-5 to TRBJ1-2; perhaps TRBD1 as D (6 bases). The germline V gene encodes CDR1 MNHEY and CDR2 SVGAGI. V was trimmed by 0 bases and J by 6 bases, leaving 8 bases between them. The CDR3 extends over 13 amino acids. The CDR3 nucleotides are TGTGCCAGCAGTTACTCCCCAGGGGATGGCTACACCTTC. It yields the protein CASSYSPGDGYTF.

The rearrangement uses TRBV20-1 and TRBJ2-7, with a weak D call TRBD2 (6 bases). Germline V gene data show CDR1 as DFQATT and CDR2 as SNEGSKA (reference sequence). The CDR3 has 14 residues. With 4 bases removed from V and 0 bases from J, the gap between germline ends came to 13 bases. CDR3 in DNA: TGCAGTGCTACTCCGGGACTTGTCTCCTACGAGCAGTACTTC. Amino acid sequence: CSATPGLVSYEQYF.

J is TRBJ1-1 and V is TRBV27; D call uncertain. There are 14 residues in the CDR3. Looked up from germline, CDR1 is MNHEY and CDR2 is SMNVEV (reference sequence). Trimming took 4 bases from V and 4 from J, leaving 13 bases between them. The DNA of the CDR3 is TGTGCCAGCAGTTGGGCTACGGGGAGCACTGAAGCTTTCTTT. Protein product: CASSWATGSTEAFF.

This clonotype came up a few times. This sequence joins TRBV5-1 and TRBJ2-3, with a tentative D call TRBD2 (5 bases). CDR1 is SGHRS, CDR2 YFSETQ, per germline. CDR3 length: 16 residues. Trimming cost V 0 bases and J 2 bases, with 13 bases left between them. CDR3 protein: CASSLASRASTDTQYF. The CDR3 nucleotides read TGCGCCAGCAGCTTGGCCTCGAGGGCGTCCACAGATACGCAGTATTTT.

This clonotype was picked up a small number of times. V usage is TRBV4-1 and J usage is TRBJ2-7; 7 bases fit TRBD1. Germline trimming cut 0 bases from V and 3 bases from J; bases unmatched to any gene: 8. The germline CDR1 and CDR2 sequences are MGHRA and YSYEKL. This CDR3 spans 16 amino acids. CDR3 in amino acids: CASSQDLGGQIYEQYF. The DNA for the CDR3 is TGCGCCAGCAGCCAAGATCTAGGGGGACAGATCTACGAGCAGTACTTC.

In this sample, this clonotype turned up a few times. The chain recombines TRBV5-1 with TRBJ2-1; 9 nucleotides line up with TRBD2. The CDR3 extends over 14 amino acids. Per the germline V gene, CDR1 is SGHRS and CDR2 is YFSETQ. J gave up 8 bases and V 3 bases, and 6 bases lay outside the gene matches. DNA of the CDR3: TGCGCCAGCAGCTCGGCGGGGGGGGGTGATGAGCAGTTCTTC. Translated: CASSSAGGGDEQFF.

Only a few counts were recorded for this clonotype. V gene TRBV20-1 combines with J gene TRBJ2-2; D is possibly TRBD1 (6 bases). Germline values: CDR1 DFQATT, CDR2 SNEGSKA (reference sequence). With 6 bases removed from V and 5 bases from J, the gap between germline ends came to 16 bases. This CDR3 is 14 amino acids long. CDR3 region: CSARDLRGTGELFF. Here the CDR3 DNA reads TGCAGTGCCCGGGACCTAAGGGGGACCGGGGAGCTGTTTTTT.

This clonotype was seen more than once but under ten times. The V gene is TRBV20-1, the J gene TRBJ1-6; TRBD1 is a possible D gene (6 bases). Trimming removed 6 bases at V and 7 bases at J, with 13 bases between. Germline CDR1 and CDR2: DFQATT and SNEGSKA (reference sequence). The CDR3 covers 13 residues. The CDR3 reads CSAVPGANSPLHF. Written as DNA, the CDR3 is TGCAGTGCCGTCCCAGGGGCGAATTCACCCCTCCACTTT.

This clonotype was observed a few times. The chain combines TRBV29-1 with TRBJ1-2; no reliable D call. This CDR3 region has 13 residues. Trimming took 2 bases from V and 4 from J, leaving 11 bases between them. Germline V gene sequence: CDR1 SQVTM, CDR2 ANQGSEA. The CDR3 region is CSVEPKVIYGYTF. The CDR3 bases are TGCAGCGTTGAACCAAAAGTGATCTATGGCTACACCTTC.

This clonotype was recorded a few times. Sequence at one end of the junction differs from germline and may be a read error. V and J are TRBV20-1 and TRBJ2-2, with D possibly being TRBD1 or TRBD2 (5 bases each). Germline loops: CDR1 DFQATT, CDR2 SNEGSKA (reference sequence). The CDR3 has 13 residues. CDR3 sequence: CSAREVALGGLFF. For the CDR3, the DNA is TGCAGTGCTAGAGAGGTAGCCCTTGGGGGGCTGTTTTTT.